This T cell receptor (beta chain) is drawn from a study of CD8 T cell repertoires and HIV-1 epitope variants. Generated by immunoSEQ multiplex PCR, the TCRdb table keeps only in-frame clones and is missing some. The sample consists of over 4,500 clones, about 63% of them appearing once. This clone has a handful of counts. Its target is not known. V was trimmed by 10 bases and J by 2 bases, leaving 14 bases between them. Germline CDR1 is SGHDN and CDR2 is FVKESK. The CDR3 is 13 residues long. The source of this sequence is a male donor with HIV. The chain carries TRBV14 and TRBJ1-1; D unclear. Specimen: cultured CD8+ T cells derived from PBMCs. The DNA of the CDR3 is TGTGCCACCTCCACAGTATTTAACACTGAAGCTTTCTTT. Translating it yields CATSTVFNTEAFF.